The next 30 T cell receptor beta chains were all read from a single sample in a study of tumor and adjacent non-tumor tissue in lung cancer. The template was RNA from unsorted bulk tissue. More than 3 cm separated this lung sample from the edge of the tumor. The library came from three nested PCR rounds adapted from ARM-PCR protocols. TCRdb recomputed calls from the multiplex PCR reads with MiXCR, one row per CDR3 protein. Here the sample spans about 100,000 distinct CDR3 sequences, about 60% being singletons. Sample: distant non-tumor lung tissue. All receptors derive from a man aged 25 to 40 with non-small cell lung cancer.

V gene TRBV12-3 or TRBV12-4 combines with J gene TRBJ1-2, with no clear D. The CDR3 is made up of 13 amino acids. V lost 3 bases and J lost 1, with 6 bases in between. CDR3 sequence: CASSLEGNYGYTF. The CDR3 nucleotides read TGTGCCAGCAGTTTGGAAGGTAACTATGGCTACACCTTC.

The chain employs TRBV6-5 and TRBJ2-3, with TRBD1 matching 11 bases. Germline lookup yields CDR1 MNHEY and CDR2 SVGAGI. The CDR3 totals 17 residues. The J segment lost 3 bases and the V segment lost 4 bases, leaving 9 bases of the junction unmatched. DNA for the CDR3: TGTGCCAGCAGTTCCCGGGACAGGGGGACGGGAACAGATACGCAGTATTTT. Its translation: CASSSRDRGTGTDTQYF.

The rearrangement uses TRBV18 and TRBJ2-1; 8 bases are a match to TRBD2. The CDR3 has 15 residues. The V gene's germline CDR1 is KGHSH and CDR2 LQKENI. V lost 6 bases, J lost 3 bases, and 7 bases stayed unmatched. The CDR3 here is CASSPTGGYYNEQFF. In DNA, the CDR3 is TGTGCCAGCTCCCCCACGGGAGGGTACTACAATGAGCAGTTCTTC.

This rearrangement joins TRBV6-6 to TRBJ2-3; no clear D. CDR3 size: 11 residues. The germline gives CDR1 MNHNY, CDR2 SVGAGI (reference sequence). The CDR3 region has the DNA TGTGTCGGCAGTTATGGAGATACGCAGTATTTT. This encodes CVGSYGDTQYF.

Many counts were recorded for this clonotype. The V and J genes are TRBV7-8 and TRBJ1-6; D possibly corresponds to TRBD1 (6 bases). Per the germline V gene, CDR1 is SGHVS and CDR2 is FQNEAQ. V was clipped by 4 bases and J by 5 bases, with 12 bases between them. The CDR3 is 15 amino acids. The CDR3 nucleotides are TGTGCCAGCAGCTCCCCGACAGGAAATAATTCACCCCTCCACTTT. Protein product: CASSSPTGNNSPLHF.

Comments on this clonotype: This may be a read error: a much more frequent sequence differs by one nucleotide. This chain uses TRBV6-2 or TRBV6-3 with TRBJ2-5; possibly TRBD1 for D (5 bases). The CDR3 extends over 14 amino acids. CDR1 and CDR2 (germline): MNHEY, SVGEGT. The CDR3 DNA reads TGTACCAGCAGTTACTCAGGGTCGTTGGAGACCCAGTACTTC. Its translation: CTSSYSGSLETQYF.

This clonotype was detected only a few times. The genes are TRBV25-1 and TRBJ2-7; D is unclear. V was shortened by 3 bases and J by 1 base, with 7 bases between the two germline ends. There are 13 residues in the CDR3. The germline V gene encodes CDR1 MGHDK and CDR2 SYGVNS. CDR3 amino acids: CASSDSTSYEQYF. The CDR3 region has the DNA TGTGCCAGCAGTGATAGCACATCCTACGAGCAGTACTTC.

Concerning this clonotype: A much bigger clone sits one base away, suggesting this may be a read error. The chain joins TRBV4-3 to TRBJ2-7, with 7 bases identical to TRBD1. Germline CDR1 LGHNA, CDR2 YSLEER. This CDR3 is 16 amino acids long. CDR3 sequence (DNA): TGCGCCACCAGCCAAGATTCAACAGGGGTATCCTACGAGCAGTACTTC. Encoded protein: CATSQDSTGVSYEQYF.

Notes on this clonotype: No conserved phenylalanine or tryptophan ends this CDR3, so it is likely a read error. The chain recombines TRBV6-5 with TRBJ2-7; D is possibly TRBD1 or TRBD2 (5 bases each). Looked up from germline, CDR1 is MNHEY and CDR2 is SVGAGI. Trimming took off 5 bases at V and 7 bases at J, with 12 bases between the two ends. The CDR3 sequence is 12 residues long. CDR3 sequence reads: CASSGGRGEQYL. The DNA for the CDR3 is TGTGCCAGCAGTGGGGGTCGGGGTGAGCAGTACCTC.

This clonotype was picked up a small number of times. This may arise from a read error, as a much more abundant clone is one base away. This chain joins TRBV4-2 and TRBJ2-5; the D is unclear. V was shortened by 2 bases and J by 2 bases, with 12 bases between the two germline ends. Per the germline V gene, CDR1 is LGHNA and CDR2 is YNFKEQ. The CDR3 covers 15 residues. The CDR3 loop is CASSQRTDGQETQYF. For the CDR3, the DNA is TGTGCCAGCAGCCAACGAACCGACGGACAAGAGACCCAGTACTTC.

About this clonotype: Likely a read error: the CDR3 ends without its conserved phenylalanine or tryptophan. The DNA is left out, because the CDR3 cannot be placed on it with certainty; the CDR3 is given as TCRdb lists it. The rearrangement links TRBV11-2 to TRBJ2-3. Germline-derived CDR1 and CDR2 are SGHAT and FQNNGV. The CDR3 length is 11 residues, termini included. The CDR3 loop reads CASSGADTRYL.

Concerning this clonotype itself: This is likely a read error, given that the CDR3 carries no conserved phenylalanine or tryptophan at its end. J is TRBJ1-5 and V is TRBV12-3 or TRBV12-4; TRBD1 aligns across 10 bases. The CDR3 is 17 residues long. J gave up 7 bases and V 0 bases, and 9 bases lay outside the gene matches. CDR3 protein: CASSLALLTGGGQPQHS. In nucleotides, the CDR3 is TGTGCCAGCAGTTTAGCGCTCTTGACAGGGGGCGGGCAGCCCCAGCATTCT.

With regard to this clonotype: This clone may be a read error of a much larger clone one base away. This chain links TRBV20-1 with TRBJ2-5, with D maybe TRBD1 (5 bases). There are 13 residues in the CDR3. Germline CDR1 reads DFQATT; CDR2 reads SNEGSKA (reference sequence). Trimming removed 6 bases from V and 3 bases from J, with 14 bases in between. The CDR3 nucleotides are TGCAGTGCCTCGACCTCAGGGAAAGAGACCCAGTACTTC. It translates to CSASTSGKETQYF.

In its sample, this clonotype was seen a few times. The CDR3 sequence is CASSLVMDAGYTF. The CDR3 DNA is TGCGCCAGCAGCTTGGTCATGGACGCTGGCTACACCTTC. The chain carries TRBV5-1 and TRBJ1-2; D unresolved. Between the trimmed V and J ends, which lost 0 bases and 7 bases, there was a span of 10 bases. The germline V gene encodes CDR1 SGHRS and CDR2 YFSETQ. CDR3 size: 13 residues.

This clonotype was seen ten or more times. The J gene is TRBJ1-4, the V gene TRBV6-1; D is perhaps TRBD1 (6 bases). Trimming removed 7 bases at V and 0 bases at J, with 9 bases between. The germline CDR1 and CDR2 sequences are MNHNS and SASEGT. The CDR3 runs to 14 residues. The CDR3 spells CASNRVATNEKLFF. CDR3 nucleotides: TGTGCCAGCAACAGGGTTGCAACTAATGAAAAACTGTTTTTT.

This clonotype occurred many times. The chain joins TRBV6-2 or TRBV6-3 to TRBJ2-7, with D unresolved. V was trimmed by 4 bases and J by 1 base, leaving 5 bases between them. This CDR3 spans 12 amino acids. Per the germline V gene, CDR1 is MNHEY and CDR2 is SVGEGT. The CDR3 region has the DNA TGTGCCAGCAGTTCAGTGTCCTACGAGCAGTACTTC. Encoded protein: CASSSVSYEQYF.

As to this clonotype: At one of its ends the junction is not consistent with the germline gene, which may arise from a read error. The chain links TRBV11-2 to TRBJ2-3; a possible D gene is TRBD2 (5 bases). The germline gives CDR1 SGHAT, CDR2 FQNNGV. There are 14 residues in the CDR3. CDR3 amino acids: CASSSIPSIDTQYF. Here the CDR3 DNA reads TGTGCCAGCAGCTCCATCCCTAGCATAGATACGCAGTATTTT.

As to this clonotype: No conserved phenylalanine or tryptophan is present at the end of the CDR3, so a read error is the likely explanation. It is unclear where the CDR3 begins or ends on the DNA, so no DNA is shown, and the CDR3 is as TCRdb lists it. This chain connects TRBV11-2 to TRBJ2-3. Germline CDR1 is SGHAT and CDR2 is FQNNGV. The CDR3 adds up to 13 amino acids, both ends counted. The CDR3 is CASSFAGIDTKYS.

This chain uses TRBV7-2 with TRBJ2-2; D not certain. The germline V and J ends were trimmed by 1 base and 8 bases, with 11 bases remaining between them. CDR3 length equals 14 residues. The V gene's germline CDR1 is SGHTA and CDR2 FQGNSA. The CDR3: CASSLDWRRGELFF. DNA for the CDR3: TGTGCCAGCAGCTTAGATTGGCGGCGTGGGGAGCTGTTTTTT.

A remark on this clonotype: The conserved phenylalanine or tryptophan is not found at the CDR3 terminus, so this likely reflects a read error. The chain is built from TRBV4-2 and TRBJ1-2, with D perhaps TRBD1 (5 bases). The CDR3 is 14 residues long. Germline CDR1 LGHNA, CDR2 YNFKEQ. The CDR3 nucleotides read TGTGCCAGCAGTCAAGCGACAGTTGACTATGGCTACACCCTC. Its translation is CASSQATVDYGYTL.

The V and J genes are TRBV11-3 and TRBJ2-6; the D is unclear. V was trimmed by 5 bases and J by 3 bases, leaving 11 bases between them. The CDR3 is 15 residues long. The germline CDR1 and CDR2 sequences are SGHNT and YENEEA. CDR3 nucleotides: TGTGCCAGCAGCCACAGCTGCTATGGGGCCAACGTCCTGACTTTC. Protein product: CASSHSCYGANVLTF.

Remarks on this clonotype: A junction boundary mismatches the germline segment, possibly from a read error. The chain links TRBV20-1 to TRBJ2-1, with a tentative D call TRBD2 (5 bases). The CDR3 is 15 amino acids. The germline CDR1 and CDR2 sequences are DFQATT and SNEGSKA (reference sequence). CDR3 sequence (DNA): TGCAGTGCCCTGATCGGGATTAGCGTTCTCCATGAACAGTTCTTC. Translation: CSALIGISVLHEQFF.

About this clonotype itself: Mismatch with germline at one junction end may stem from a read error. The CDR3 sequence: CSPRSWRFYNEQFF. The DNA of the CDR3 is TGCAGTCCTAGATCGTGGCGCTTCTACAATGAACAGTTCTTC. This chain connects TRBV20-1 to TRBJ2-1; the D is unclear. CDR1 is DFQATT, CDR2 SNEGSKA, per germline (reference sequence). The CDR3 contains 14 residues.

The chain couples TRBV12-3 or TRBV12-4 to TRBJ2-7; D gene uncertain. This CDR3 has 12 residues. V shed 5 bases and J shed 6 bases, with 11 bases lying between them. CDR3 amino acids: CASSSFFREQYF. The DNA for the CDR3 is TGTGCCAGCAGTAGCTTTTTTCGCGAGCAGTACTTC.

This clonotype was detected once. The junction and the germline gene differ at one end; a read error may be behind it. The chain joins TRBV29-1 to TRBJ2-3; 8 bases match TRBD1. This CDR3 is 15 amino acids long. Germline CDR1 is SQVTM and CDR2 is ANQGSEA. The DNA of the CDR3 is TGTAGCGTTACTCCAGGGGGCGTTCGTTCAGATACGCAGTATTTT. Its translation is CSVTPGGVRSDTQYF.

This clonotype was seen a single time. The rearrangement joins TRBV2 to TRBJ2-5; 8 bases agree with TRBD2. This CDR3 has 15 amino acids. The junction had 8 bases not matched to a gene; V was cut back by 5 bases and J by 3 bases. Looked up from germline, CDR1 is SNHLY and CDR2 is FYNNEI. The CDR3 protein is CASSLSGLAKETQYF. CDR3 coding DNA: TGTGCCAGCAGTTTGTCTGGACTAGCAAAAGAGACCCAGTACTTC. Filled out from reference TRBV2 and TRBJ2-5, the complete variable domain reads EPEVTQTPSHQVTQMGQEVILRCVPISNHLYFYWYRQILGQKVEFLVSFYNNEISEKSEIFDDQFSVERPDGSNFTLKIRSTKLEDSAMYFCASSLSGLAKETQYFGPGTRLLVL.

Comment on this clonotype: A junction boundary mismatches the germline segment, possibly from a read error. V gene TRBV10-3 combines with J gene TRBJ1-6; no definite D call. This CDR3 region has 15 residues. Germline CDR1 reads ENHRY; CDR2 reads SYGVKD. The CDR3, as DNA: TGCGCCATCAGTGGTGATCAGAATTATTATTCACCCCTCCACTTT. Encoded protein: CAISGDQNYYSPLHF.

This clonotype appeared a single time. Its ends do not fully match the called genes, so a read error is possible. As DNA, the CDR3 is TGCGTCAGCGGGGTATCTAACACCGGGGAGCTGTTTTTT. Encoded protein: CVSGVSNTGELFF. The chain employs TRBV10-1 and TRBJ2-2; 7 positions agree with TRBD2. The CDR3 length is 13 residues. CDR1 and CDR2 from the germline V gene are WNHNN and SYGVQD (reference sequence).

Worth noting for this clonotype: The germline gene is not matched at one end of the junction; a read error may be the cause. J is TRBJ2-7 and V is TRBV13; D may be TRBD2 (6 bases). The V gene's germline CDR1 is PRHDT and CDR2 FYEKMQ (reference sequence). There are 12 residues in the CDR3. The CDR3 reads CARREGFYEQYF. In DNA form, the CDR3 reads TGTGCCAGGCGGGAAGGGTTCTACGAACAGTACTTC.

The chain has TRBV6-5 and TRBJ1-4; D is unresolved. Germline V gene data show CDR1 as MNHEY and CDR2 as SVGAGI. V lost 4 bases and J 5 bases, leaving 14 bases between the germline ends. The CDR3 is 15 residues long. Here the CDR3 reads CASSFTIGPNEKLFF. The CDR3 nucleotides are TGTGCCAGCAGTTTTACGATAGGGCCCAATGAAAAACTGTTTTTT.